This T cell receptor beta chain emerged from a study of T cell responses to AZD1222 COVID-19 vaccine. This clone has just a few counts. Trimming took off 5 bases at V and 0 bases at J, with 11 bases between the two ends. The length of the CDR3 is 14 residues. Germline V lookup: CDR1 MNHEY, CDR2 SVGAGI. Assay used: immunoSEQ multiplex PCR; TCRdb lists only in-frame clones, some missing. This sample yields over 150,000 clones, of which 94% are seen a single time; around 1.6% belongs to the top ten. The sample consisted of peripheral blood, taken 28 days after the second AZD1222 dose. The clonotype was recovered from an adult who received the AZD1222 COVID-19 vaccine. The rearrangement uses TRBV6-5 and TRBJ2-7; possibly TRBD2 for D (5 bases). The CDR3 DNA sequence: TGTGCCAGCAGTCAGAATCGGGACTCCTACGAGCAGTACTTC. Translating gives CASSQNRDSYEQYF.